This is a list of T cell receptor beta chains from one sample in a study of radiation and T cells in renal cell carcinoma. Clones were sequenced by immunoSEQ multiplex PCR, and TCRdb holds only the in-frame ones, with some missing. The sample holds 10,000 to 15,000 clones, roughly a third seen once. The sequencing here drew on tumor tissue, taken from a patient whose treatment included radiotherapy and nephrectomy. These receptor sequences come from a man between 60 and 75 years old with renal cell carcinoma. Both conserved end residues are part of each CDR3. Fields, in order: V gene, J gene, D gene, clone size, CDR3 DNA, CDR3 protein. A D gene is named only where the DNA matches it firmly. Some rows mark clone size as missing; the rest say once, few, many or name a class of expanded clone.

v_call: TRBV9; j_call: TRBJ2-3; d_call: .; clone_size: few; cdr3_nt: TGTGCCAGCAGCGTCCCTGTTAGGGGGGCCACAGATACGCAGTATTTT; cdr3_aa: CASSVPVRGATDTQYF
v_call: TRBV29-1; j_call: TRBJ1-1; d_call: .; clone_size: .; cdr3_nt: TGCAGCGCGTTGGTGAACACTGAAGCTTTCTTT; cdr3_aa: CSALVNTEAFF
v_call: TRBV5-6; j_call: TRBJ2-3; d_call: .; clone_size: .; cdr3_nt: TGTGCCAGCAGCTTGGTTTTCGTGAGCCCTAGCACAGATACGCAGTATTTT; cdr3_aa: CASSLVFVSPSTDTQYF
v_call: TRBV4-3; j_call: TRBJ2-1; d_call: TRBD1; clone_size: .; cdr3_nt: TGCGCCAGCAGCCAAGAGGGACAGGGTTACAATGAGCAGTTCTTC; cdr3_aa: CASSQEGQGYNEQFF
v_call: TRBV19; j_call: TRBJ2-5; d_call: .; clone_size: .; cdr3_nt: TGTGCCAGTAGTATTACCCATCTGATGGGCAGGCAAGAGACCCAGTACTTC; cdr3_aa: CASSITHLMGRQETQYF
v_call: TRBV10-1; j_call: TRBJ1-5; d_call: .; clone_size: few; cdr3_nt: TGCGCCAGCAGCGATACAGGGTACCAGCCCCAGCATTTT; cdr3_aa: CASSDTGYQPQHF
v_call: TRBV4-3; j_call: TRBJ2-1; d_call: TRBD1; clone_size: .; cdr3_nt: TGCGCCAGCAGCTACGACAGGGGGCCATACAATGAGCAGTTCTTC; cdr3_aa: CASSYDRGPYNEQFF
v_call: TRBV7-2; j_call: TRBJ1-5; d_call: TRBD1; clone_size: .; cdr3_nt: TGTGCCAGCAGCTTAGAAGGGACAGCCTATAGCAATCAGCCCCAGCATTTT; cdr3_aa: CASSLEGTAYSNQPQHF
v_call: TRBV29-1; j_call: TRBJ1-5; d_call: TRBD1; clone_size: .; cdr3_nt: TGCAGCGTGGCGACAGGGCGCGGGCAGCCCCAGCATTTT; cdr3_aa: CSVATGRGQPQHF
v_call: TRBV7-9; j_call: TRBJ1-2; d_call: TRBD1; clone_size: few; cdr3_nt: TGTGCCAGCAGCTTCGACAGGGGGGGAAACTATGGCTACACCTTC; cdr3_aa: CASSFDRGGNYGYTF
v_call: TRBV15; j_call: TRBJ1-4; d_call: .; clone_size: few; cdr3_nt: TGTGCCACCAGCAGAGATAAACAGGGACTGTTTTTT; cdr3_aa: CATSRDKQGLFF
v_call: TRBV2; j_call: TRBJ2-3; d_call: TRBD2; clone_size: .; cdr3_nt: TGTGCCAGCATTCCCCTAGCGGGAGGAGCAGATACGCAGTATTTT; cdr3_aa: CASIPLAGGADTQYF
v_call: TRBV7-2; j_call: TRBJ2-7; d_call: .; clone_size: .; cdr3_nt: TGTGCCAGCAGCTTAGGAGGGACCCCCTACGAGCAGTACTTC; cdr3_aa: CASSLGGTPYEQYF
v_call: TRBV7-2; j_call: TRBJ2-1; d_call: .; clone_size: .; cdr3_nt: TGTGCCAGCAGCGCAGCAGGATCCTACAATGAGCAGTTCTTC; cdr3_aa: CASSAAGSYNEQFF
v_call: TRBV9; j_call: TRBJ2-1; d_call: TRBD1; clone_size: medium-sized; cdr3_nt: TGTGCCAGCAGCGACCCCGGGACAGGGAGGCATGAGCAGTTCTTC; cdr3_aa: CASSDPGTGRHEQFF
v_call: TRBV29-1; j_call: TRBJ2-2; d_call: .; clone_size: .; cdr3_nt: TGCAGCGTTGACCCCCTTATGTCCGGGGAGCTGTTTTTT; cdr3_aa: CSVDPLMSGELFF
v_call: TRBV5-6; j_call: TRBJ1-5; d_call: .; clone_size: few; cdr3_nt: TGTGCCAGCAGCTTGGGATTACAGAATAGCAATCAGCCCCAGCATTTT; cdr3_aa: CASSLGLQNSNQPQHF
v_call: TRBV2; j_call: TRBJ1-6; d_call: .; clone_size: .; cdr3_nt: TGTGCCAGCAGTGAATGGGGGCCGAATTCACCCCTCCACTTT; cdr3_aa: CASSEWGPNSPLHF
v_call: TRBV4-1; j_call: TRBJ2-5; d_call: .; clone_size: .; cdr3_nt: TGCGCCAGCAGCCAAGACCCTAGGGCCCAAGAGACCCAGTACTTC; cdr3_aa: CASSQDPRAQETQYF
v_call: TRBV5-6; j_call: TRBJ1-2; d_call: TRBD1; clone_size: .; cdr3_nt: TGTGCCAGCAGCCAATGGACAGGGGAAGAGTCCTATGGCTACACCTTC; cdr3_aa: CASSQWTGEESYGYTF
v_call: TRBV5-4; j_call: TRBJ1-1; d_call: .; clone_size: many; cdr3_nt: TGTGCCAGCAGCTTGGCCACTGAAGCTTTCTTT; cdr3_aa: CASSLATEAFF
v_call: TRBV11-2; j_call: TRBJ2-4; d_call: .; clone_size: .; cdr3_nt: TGTGCCAGCAGCTTATCCCAGACAGGTCGGAACATTCAGTACTTC; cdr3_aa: CASSLSQTGRNIQYF
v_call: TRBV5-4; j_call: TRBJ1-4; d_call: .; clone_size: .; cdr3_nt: TGTGCCAGCAGCTTAGAGGGATCGGGGAAACTGTTTTTT; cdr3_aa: CASSLEGSGKLFF
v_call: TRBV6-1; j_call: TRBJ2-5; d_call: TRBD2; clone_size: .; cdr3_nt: TGTGCCAGCAGTGAGCTAGCGGGAGGAGGAGGATGGGAGACCCAGTACTTC; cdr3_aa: CASSELAGGGGWETQYF
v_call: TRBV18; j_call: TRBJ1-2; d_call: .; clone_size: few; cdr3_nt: TGTGCCAGCTCACCCGGTGCATCTAACTATGGCTACACCTTC; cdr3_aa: CASSPGASNYGYTF
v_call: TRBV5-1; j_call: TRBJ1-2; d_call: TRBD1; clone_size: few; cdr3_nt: TGCGCCAGCAGCCAGACAGGGGCAGGATCAAACTATGGCTACACCTTC; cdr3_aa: CASSQTGAGSNYGYTF
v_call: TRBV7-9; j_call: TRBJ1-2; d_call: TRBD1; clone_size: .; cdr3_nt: TGTGCCAGCAGCCCCCGGGACAGAGCGGGACATGGCTACACCTTC; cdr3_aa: CASSPRDRAGHGYTF
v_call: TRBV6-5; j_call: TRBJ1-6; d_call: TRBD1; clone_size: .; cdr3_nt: TGTGCCAGCAGTCGGACAGGGGTAGGCTCACCCCTCCACTTT; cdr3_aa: CASSRTGVGSPLHF
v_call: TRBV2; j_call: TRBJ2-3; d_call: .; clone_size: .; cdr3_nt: TGTGCCAGCAGCCGGAGGACTAGCACAGATACGCAGTATTTT; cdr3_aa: CASSRRTSTDTQYF
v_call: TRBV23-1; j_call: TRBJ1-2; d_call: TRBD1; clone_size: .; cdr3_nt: TGCGCCAGCAGTCAATCGGTAGTGCCGGGACAGGCAAACTATGGCTACACCTTC; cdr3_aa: CASSQSVVPGQANYGYTF
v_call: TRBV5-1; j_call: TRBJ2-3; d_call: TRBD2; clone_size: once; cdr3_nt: TGCGCCAGCAGCTTGGGGACTAGCGAACCAGTTACAGATACGCAGTATTTT; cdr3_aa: CASSLGTSEPVTDTQYF
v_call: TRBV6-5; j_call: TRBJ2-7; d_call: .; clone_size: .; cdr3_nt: TGTGCCAGCAGTTATTCCCCCAGTGATAACGAGCAGTACTTC; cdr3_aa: CASSYSPSDNEQYF
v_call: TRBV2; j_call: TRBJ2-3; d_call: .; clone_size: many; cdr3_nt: TGTGCCAGCAGTGTGGACGGACTCAGCACAGATACGCAGTATTTT; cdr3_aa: CASSVDGLSTDTQYF
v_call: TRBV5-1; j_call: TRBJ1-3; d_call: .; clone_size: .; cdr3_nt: TGCGCCAGCAGCCGGGCAGGGGACGGAAACACCATATATTTT; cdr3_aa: CASSRAGDGNTIYF
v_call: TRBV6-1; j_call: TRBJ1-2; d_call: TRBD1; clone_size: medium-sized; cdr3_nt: TGTGCCAGCAGTGAACTTACGGGACAGGGGGGCTACACCTTC; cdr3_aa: CASSELTGQGGYTF
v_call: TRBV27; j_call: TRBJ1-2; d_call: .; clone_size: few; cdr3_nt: TGTGCCAGCAGTCCGCAGGGAGATGGCTACACCTTC; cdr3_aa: CASSPQGDGYTF
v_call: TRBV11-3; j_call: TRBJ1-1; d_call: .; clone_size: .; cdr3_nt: TGTGCCAGCAGCTTAGGCAGGGGCACTGAAGCTTTCTTT; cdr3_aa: CASSLGRGTEAFF
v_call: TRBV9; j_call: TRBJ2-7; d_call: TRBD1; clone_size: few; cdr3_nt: TGTGCCAGCAGCGTTGGGGACAGGCCGAGCTCCTACGAGCAGTACTTC; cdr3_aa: CASSVGDRPSSYEQYF
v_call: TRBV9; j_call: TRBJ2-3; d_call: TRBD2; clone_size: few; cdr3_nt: TGTGCCAGCAGCTCGGGACTAGCGGGAAGGACAGATACGCAGTATTTT; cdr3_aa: CASSSGLAGRTDTQYF
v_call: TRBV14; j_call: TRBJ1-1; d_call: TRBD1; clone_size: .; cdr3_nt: TGTGCCAGCAGCCAAAAACAGGGGGCGGCTGAAGCTTTCTTT; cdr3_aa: CASSQKQGAAEAFF